This entry lists 10 T cell receptor beta chains sequenced from one sample in a study of T cells in Graves' hyperthyroidism and ophthalmopathy. RNA transcripts were the template for amplifying TCR beta CDR3 regions. HTBI primers were employed in a first-round RT-PCR of the TCR CDR3. TCRdb itself ran the multiplex PCR reads through MiXCR, one entry per CDR3 protein. This sample has hundreds of thousands of distinct CDR3 sequences, with 35% found just once. The specimen sequenced was blood. These receptor sequences come from a woman aged 35 to 49 with Graves' hyperthyroidism.

This clonotype was counted a few times. J is TRBJ2-7 and V is TRBV4-3, with 7 nucleotides matching TRBD1. The CDR3 totals 15 residues. J was trimmed by 4 bases and V by 1 base; bases with no gene match: 7. CDR1 is LGHNA, CDR2 YSLEER, per germline. CDR3 in DNA: TGCGCCAGCAGCCAAGTTTACAGGGGAGCGTACGAGCAGTACTTC. Its translation: CASSQVYRGAYEQYF.

Ten or more counts support this clonotype. V gene TRBV19 combines with J gene TRBJ1-1, with 9 bases that match TRBD1. CDR3 length: 17 amino acids. Trimming removed 3 bases from V and 0 bases from J; junction bases left unmatched: 8. The germline V gene has CDR1 LNHDA and CDR2 SQIVND (reference sequence). DNA of the CDR3: TGTGCCAGTAGTATGCTTGGACAGGGGATGGTGAACACTGAAGCTTTCTTT. Protein sequence: CASSMLGQGMVNTEAFF.

About this clonotype itself: This may be a read error: a much more frequent sequence differs by one nucleotide. The chain couples TRBV7-3 to TRBJ2-2; D is uncertain. V dropped 5 bases and J dropped 8 bases, with 12 bases sitting between them. The CDR3 has 13 amino acids. CDR1 and CDR2 (germline): SGHTA, FQGTGA. CDR3 nucleotide sequence: TGTGCCAGCAGCCACGGCTCTCCGGGGGAGCTGTTTTTT. Amino acid sequence: CASSHGSPGELFF.

Many counts were recorded for this clonotype. V is TRBV5-6 and J is TRBJ2-6; D unresolved. The ends were cut back, 6 bases at V and 0 bases at J, with 7 bases in the middle. The CDR3 contains 14 residues. Germline loops: CDR1 SGHDT, CDR2 YYEEEE. CDR3 protein: CASTFVSGANVLTF. The CDR3 DNA is TGTGCCAGCACGTTCGTCTCTGGGGCCAACGTCCTGACTTTC.

This rearrangement joins TRBV2 to TRBJ2-7; D is possibly TRBD1 (5 bases). The J call is in doubt because the DNA end fits TRBJ2-1 better. Germline V gene lookup returns CDR1 SNHLY and CDR2 FYNNEI. This CDR3 region has 14 residues. This chain's CDR3 is CASSEGQGHYEQFF. The DNA of the CDR3 is TGTGCCAGCAGTGAAGGGCAGGGTCACTATGAGCAGTTCTTC.

The chain couples TRBV12-3 or TRBV12-4 to TRBJ1-1; D is undetermined. The CDR3 is 14 residues long. Trimming removed 11 bases from V and 6 bases from J, with 22 bases in between. In DNA, the CDR3 is TGTGCCGCCAGCCCGAGCAGCCATGGGTCTGAAGCTTTCTTT. Its protein product is CAASPSSHGSEAFF.

The V and J genes are TRBV24-1 and TRBJ2-6; 9 bases agree with TRBD2. V was pared by 4 bases and J by 4 bases, with 4 bases of the junction left unmatched. There are 16 residues in the CDR3. Germline lookup yields CDR1 KGHDR and CDR2 SFDVKD. The CDR3 here is CATSEYAGGGANVLTF. The CDR3 bases are TGTGCCACCAGTGAATACGCGGGGGGGGGGGCCAACGTCCTGACTTTC.

This clonotype was observed many times. J is TRBJ2-7 and V is TRBV19, with 11 bases lining up with TRBD1. The CDR3 runs 15 residues. V lost 5 bases and J lost 4; bases outside the gene matches: 7. Germline V gene lookup returns CDR1 LNHDA and CDR2 SQIVND (reference sequence). The CDR3 loop reads CASSDRDRGFYEQYF. CDR3 nucleotides: TGTGCCAGTAGTGACCGGGACAGGGGGTTTTACGAGCAGTACTTC.

This clonotype was observed many times. V is TRBV7-2 and J is TRBJ1-4; D remains ambiguous. This CDR3 spans 12 amino acids. V shed 4 bases and J shed 0 bases, with 0 bases lying between them. The germline V gene has CDR1 SGHTA and CDR2 FQGNSA. The CDR3 reads CASSSTNEKLFF. CDR3 nucleotides: TGTGCCAGCAGCTCAACTAATGAAAAACTGTTTTTT.

CDR3 sequence reads: CASSLLWGGRQTQYF. Here the CDR3 DNA reads TGTGCCAGCAGTTTACTATGGGGGGGCCGGCAGACCCAGTACTTC. This chain joins TRBV28 and TRBJ2-5; D is possibly TRBD2 (7 bases). Germline V gene sequence: CDR1 MDHEN, CDR2 SYDVKM. CDR3 length: 15 residues. With 2 bases removed from V and 6 bases from J, the gap between germline ends came to 16 bases.